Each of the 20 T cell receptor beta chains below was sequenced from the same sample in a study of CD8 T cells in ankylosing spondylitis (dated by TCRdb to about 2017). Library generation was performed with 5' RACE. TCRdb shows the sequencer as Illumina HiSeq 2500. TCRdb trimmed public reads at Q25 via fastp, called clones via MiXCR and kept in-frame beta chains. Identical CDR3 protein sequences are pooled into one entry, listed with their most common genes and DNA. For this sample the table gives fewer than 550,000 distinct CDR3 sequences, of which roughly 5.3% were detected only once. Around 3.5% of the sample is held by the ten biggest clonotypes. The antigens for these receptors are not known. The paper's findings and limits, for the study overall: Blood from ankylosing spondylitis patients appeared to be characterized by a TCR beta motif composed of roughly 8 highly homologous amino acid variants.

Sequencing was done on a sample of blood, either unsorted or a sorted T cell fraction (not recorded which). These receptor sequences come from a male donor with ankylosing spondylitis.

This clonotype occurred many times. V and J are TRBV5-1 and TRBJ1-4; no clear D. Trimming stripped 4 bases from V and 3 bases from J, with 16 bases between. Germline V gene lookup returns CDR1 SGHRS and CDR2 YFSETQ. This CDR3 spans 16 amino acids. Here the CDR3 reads CASSSMYISSNEKLFF. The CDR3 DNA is TGCGCCAGCAGCAGTATGTACATTTCCTCTAATGAAAAACTGTTTTTT.

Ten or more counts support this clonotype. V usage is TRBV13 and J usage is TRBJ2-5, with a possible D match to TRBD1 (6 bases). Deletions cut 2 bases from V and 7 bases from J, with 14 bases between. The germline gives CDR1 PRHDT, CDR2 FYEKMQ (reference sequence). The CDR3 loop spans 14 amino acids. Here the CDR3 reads CASSLRQAKGTQYF. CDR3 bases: TGTGCCAGCAGCTTACGACAGGCCAAAGGGACCCAGTACTTC.

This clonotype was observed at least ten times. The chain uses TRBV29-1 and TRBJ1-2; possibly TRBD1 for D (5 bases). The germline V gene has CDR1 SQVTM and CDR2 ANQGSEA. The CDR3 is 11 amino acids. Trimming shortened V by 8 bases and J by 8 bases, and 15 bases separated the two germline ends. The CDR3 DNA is TGCAGCTCACAAGTGGGGGACGGCTACACCTTC. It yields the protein CSSQVGDGYTF.

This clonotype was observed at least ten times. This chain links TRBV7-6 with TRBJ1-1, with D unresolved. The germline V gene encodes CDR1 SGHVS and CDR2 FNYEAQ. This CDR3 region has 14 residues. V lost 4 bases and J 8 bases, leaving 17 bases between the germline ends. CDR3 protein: CASSSPSVGSEAFF. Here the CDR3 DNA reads TGTGCCAGCAGCTCACCAAGTGTAGGCTCCGAAGCTTTCTTT.

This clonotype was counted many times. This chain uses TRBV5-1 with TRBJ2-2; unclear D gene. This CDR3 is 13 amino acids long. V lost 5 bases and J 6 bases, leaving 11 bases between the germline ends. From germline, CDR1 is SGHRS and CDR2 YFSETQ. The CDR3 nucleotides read TGCGCCAGCAGGAACCCGGGTCCCGGGGAGCTGTTTTTT. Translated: CASRNPGPGELFF.

Written as DNA, the CDR3 is TGTGCCAGCAGGGTCGGGGCAACTAATGAAAAACTGTTTTTT. Translating it yields CASRVGATNEKLFF. The V gene is TRBV6-1, the J gene TRBJ1-4; no clear D. Deletions cut 6 bases from V and 0 bases from J, with 8 bases between. CDR1 is MNHNS and CDR2 is SASEGT in the germline V gene. The CDR3 sequence is 14 residues long.

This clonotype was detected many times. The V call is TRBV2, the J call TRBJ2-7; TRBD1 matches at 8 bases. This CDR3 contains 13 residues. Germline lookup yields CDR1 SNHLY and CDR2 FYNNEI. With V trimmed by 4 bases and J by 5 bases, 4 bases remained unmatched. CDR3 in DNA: TGTGCCAGCAGTGGGGACAGGTCCAACGAGCAGTACTTC. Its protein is CASSGDRSNEQYF.

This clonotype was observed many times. CDR3 amino acids: CASSLRRDEQYF. The CDR3 bases are TGCGCCAGCAGCTTGAGGAGGGACGAGCAGTACTTC. The rearrangement uses TRBV5-1 and TRBJ2-7; D may be TRBD2 (6 bases). CDR1 and CDR2 from the germline V gene are SGHRS and YFSETQ. CDR3 size: 12 residues. Trimming took off 1 base at V and 5 bases at J, with 7 bases between the two ends.

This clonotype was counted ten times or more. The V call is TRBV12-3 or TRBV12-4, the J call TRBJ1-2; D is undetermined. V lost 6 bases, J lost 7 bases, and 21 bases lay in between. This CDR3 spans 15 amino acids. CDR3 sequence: CASRPNGYIDGGYTF. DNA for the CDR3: TGTGCCAGCAGACCTAACGGCTACATAGACGGTGGCTACACCTTC.

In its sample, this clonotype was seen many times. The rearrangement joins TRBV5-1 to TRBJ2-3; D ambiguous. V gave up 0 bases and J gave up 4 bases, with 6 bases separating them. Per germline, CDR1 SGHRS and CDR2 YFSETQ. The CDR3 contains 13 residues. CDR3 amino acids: CASSLGLSDTQYF. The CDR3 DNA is TGCGCCAGCAGCTTGGGACTTTCAGATACGCAGTATTTT.

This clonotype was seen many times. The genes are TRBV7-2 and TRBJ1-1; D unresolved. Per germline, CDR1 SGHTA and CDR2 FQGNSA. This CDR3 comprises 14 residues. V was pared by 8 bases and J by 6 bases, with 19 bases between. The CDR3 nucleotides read TGTGCCAGCTTCCTGGGAGGGTCGTCACCTGAAGCTTTCTTT. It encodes CASFLGGSSPEAFF.

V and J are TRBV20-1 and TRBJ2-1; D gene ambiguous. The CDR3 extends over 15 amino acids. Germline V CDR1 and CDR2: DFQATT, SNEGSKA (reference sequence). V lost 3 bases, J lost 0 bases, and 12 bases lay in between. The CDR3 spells CSARAGRFSYNEQFF. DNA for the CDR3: TGCAGTGCTAGGGCCGGCAGGTTCTCCTACAATGAGCAGTTCTTC.

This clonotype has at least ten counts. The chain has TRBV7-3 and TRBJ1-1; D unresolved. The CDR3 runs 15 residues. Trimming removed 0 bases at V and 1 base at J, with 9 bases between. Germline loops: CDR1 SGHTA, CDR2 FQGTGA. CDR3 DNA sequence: TGTGCCAGCAGCTTAACACCTCTTCCGAACACTGAAGCTTTCTTT. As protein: CASSLTPLPNTEAFF.

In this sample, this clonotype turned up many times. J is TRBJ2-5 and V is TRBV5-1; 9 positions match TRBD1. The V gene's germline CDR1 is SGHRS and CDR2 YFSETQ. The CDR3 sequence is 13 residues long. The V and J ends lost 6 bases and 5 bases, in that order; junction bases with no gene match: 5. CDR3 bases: TGCGCCAGCAATCTGGGACAGGGTGAGACCCAGTACTTC. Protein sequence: CASNLGQGETQYF.

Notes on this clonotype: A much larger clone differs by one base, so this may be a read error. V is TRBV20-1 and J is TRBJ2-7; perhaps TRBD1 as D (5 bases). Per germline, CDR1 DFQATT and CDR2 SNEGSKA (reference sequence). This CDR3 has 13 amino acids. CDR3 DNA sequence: TGCGGTGCTGAGACGACAGTTACCTACGAGCAGTACTTC. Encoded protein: CGAETTVTYEQYF.

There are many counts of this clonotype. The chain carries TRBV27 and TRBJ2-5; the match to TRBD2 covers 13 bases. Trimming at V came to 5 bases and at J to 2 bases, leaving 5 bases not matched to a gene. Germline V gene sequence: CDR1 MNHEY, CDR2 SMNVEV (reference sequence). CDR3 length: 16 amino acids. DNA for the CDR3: TGTGCCAGCAGTCTCGGGACTAGCGGGGCACAAGAGACCCAGTACTTC. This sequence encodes CASSLGTSGAQETQYF.

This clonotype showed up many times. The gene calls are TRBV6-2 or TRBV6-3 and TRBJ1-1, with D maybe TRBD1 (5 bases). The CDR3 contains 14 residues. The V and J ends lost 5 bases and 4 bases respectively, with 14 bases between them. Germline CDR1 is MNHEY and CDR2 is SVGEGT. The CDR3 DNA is TGTGCCAGCAGTCGCTTACAGGTCGTCACTGAAGCTTTCTTT. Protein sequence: CASSRLQVVTEAFF.

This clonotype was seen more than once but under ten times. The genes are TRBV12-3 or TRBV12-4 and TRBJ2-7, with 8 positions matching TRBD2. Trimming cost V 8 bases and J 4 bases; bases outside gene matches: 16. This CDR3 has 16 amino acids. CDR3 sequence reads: CASFSSRGSGKYEQYF. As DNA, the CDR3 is TGTGCCAGCTTCTCCTCCAGAGGTAGCGGGAAGTACGAGCAGTACTTC.

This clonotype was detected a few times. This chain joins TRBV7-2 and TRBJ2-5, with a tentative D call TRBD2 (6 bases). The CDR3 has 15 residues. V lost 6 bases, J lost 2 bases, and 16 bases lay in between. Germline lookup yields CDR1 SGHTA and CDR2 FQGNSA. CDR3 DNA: TGTGCCAGCAGTCGACGGACCGGGGGACAAGAGACCCAGTACTTC. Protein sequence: CASSRRTGGQETQYF. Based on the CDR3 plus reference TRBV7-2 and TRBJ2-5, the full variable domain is GAGVSQSPSNKVTEKGKDVELRCDPISGHTALYWYRQSLGQGLEFLIYFQGNSAPDKSGLPSDRFSAERTGGSVSTLTIQRTQQEDSAVYLCASSRRTGGQETQYFGPGTRLLVL.

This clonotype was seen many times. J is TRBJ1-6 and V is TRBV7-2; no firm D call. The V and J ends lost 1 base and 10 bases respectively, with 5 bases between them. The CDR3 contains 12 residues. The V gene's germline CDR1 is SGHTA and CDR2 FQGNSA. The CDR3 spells CASSLGSSPLHF. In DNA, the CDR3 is TGTGCCAGCAGCTTAGGGTCGTCACCCCTCCACTTT.